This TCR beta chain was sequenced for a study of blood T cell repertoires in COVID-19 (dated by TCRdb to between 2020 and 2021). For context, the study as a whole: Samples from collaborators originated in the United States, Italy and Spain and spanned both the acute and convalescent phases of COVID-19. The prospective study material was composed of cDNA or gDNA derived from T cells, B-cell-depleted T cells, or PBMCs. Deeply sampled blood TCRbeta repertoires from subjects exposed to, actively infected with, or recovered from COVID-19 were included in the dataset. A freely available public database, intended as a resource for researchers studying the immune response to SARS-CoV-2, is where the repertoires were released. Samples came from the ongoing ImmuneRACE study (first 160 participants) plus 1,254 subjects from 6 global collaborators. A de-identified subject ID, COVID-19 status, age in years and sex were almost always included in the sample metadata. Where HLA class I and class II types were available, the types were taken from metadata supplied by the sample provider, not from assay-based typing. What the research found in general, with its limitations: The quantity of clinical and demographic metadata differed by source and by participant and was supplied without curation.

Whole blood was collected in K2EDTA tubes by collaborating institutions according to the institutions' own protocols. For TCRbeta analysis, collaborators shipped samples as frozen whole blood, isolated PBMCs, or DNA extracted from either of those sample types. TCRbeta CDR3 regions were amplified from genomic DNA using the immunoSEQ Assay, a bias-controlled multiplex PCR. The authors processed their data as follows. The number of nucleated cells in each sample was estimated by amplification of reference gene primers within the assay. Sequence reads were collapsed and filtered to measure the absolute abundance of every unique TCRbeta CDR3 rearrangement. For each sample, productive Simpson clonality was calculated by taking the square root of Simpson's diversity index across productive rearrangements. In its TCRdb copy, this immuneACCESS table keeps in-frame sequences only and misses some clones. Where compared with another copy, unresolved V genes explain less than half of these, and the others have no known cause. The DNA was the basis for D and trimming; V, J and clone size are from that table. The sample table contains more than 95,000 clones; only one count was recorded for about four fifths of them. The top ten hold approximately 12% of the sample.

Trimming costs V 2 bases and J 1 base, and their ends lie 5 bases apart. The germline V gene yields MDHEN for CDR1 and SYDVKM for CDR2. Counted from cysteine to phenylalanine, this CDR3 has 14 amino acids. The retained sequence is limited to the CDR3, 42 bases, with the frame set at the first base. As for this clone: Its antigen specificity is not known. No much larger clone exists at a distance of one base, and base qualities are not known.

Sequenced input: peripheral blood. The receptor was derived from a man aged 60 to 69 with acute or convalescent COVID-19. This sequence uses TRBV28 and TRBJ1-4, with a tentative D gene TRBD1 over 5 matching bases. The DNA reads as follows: TGTGCCAGCAGTTTAAGGGGAACTAATGAAAAACTGTTTTTT. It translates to CASSLRGTNEKLFF.